The T cell receptor beta chain under discussion was sequenced for a study of blood T cells in healthy people across ages. The V gene lost 4 bases and the J gene lost 0 bases, with 23 bases spanning the gap. Germline CDR1 and CDR2: SGHRS and YFSETQ. This CDR3 region has 19 residues. Combining a sample-barcoded 5' primer with a J-beta primer mix, a second PCR ran for 7 to 11 cycles. TCRdb ran MiXCR on the 5' RACE reads and lists one entry per CDR3 protein. The table lists roughly 730,000 distinct CDR3 sequences, just over 55% of them singletons. The clonotype originates from a man in his forties or fifties in good health. The chain carries TRBV5-1 and TRBJ2-1; D perhaps matches TRBD1 (9 bases). Material: blood. DNA for the CDR3: TGCGCCAGCAGCATCGGGACAGGGCAGCGGGGGAGCTCCTACAATGAGCAGTTCTTC. Translated, it gives CASSIGTGQRGSSYNEQFF.